This T cell receptor (beta chain) was recorded in a study of cytomegalovirus exposure and HLA in healthy donors. Background on the study: Early released data had tens of millions of unique TCRs, all coming from HLA-typed donors.

Findings and limits, study-wide: Reportedly, TCR beta sequences accurately predicted HLA-A and HLA-B alleles in most subjects. Fewer N-insertions (relative to the roughly 670-donor mean) were reportedly seen in an Asian-associated ancestry cluster in a later analysis. Data from an earlier analysis indicated that most TCR beta V segments were productive either about 90% or about 30% of the time.

60 Vbeta and 13 Jbeta primers were used in PCR. This table comes from immunoSEQ multiplex PCR, and its TCRdb copy is limited to in-frame clones, with some not included. The repertoire holds 100,000 to 150,000 clones, with 81% as singletons. As concerns this clone: Its antigen is currently unknown.

The specimen sequenced was PBMCs. The sequence derives from a woman between 25 and 40 years old in good health and CMV-seronegative.

CDR3 sequence reads: CASSTLGSSGNTIYF. The CDR3 nucleotides are TGTGCCAGCAGTACCCTTGGGAGCTCTGGAAACACCATATATTTT. This chain joins TRBV28 and TRBJ1-3; D is undetermined. V was shortened by 5 bases and J by 0 bases, with 11 bases between the two germline ends. The germline V gene has CDR1 MDHEN and CDR2 SYDVKM. The CDR3 runs to 15 residues.